A single sample gave rise to the 20 T cell receptor beta chains below, sequenced in a study of tumor-infiltrating lymphocytes in primary liver carcinoma. Extraction of RNA together with DNA used about 17-30 mg of unsorted bulk tissue. TCR beta cDNA was reverse-transcribed from roughly 520 ng of total RNA. The reaction used a constant-region primer and ProtoScript II reverse transcriptase. Three nested multiplex PCR rounds, a slightly modified ARM-PCR method, built the TCR beta libraries. Forward primers for TRBV1-TRBV30 and a C-beta reverse primer served the first two PCR rounds, at 10 cycles each. TCRdb reprocessed the multiplex PCR reads with MiXCR, giving one entry per CDR3 protein. The repertoire consists of 20,000 to 25,000 distinct CDR3 sequences, with approximately 79% occurring once and the leading ten covering 41%. Sequenced input: liver tumor tissue from sampling region 1. Indicated subset: tumor region T1, superior pole. These receptor sequences come from a man aged 35-49 years with primary liver carcinoma and hepatitis B virus infection.

A remark on this clonotype: A read error may be the cause here, since a much bigger clone is one base away. The V gene is TRBV7-7, the J gene TRBJ2-1; perhaps TRBD1 as D (5 bases). In germline, CDR1 is SSHAT, CDR2 FNYEAQ (reference sequence). CDR3 length: 13 residues. The CDR3 protein is CVSSLGAFNEQFF. The CDR3 DNA reads as TGTGTTAGCAGCTTAGGGGCCTTCAATGAGCAGTTCTTC.

As to this clonotype: Possible read error: a much larger clone is one base away. V is TRBV7-8 and J is TRBJ2-7, with D possibly TRBD2 on 5 matching bases. The CDR3 is made up of 13 amino acids. Germline CDR1 and CDR2: SGHVS and FQNEAQ. DNA of the CDR3: TGTGCCGGCAGCTTGGGCCTGGTGGAGGACCAGTATTTC. Protein sequence: CAGSLGLVEDQYF. The variable domain in full, completed from reference TRBV7-8 and TRBJ2-7, reads GAGVSQSPRYKVAKRGQDVALRCDPISGHVSLFWYQQALGQGPEFLTYFQNEAQLDKSGLPSDRFFAERPEGSVSTLKIQRTQQEDSAVYLCAGSLGLVEDQYFGPGTRLTVT.

As concerns this clonotype: Since a much larger clone is just one base distant, this may be a read error. The rearrangement uses TRBV11-3 and TRBJ1-1; 8 nucleotides agree with TRBD1. This CDR3 is built from 15 residues. CDR1 is SGHNT and CDR2 is YENEEA in the germline V gene. CDR3: CASSDGDRLNTEALF. CDR3 DNA: TGTGCCAGCAGCGACGGGGACAGGTTGAACACTGAAGCTCTCTTT.

Notes on this clonotype: A junction boundary mismatches the germline segment, possibly from a read error. The chain couples TRBV12-3 or TRBV12-4 to TRBJ1-5; no clear D. This CDR3 has 15 amino acids. In DNA, the CDR3 is TGTGCCAGCAGTCTCGGGCAAGGAAGCAATCAGTCCCAGCATTTT. Translating it yields CASSLGQGSNQSQHF.

Comment on this clonotype: Relative to the germline gene, one junction end is altered; a read error may explain this. The chain uses TRBV4-2 and TRBJ2-7; 8 nucleotides match TRBD2. Germline V gene sequence: CDR1 LGHNA, CDR2 YNFKEQ. The CDR3 contains 18 residues. Here the CDR3 reads CASSGKQGLSGGPHELYF. The CDR3 DNA sequence: TGTGCCAGCAGTGGAAAACAGGGACTATCGGGAGGGCCGCACGAGCTGTACTTC.

On this clonotype itself: An end of the junction differs from the germline gene, which may be a read error. The chain joins TRBV5-5 to TRBJ2-1, with 8 positions matching TRBD1. This CDR3 region has 15 residues. Per the germline V gene, CDR1 is SGHKS and CDR2 is YYEKEE (reference sequence). CDR3 region: CASSPGQGYFNEQFF. Written as DNA, the CDR3 is TGTGCCAGCAGCCCTGGACAGGGTTACTTCAATGAGCAATTTTTC.

The V and J genes are TRBV11-2 and TRBJ2-2, with D possibly TRBD2 on 6 matching bases. CDR1 is SGHAT and CDR2 is FQNNGV in the germline V gene. The CDR3 length is 17 residues. The V gene lost 5 bases and the J gene lost 8 bases, with 24 bases spanning the gap. CDR3 residues: CASSLALGGANNGELFF. The CDR3 bases are TGTGCCAGCAGCCTAGCATTAGGAGGGGCGAACAATGGGGAGCTGTTTTTT.

A remark on this clonotype: This could be a read error, since a much larger clone is one nucleotide away. CDR3 amino acids: CSVRWGAIGAFF. The CDR3 nucleotides are TGCAGCGTTCGATGGGGCGCGATTGGAGCTTTCTTT. The genes are TRBV29-1 and TRBJ1-1; the D gene is possibly TRBD1 (5 bases). Germline values: CDR1 SQVTM, CDR2 ANQGSEA. The length of the CDR3 is 12 residues. Trimming took off 5 bases at V and 10 bases at J, with 17 bases between the two ends.

Worth noting for this clonotype: The conserved final phenylalanine or tryptophan is absent from the CDR3, which likely points to a read error. The DNA is left out, because the CDR3 cannot be placed on it with certainty; the CDR3 is given as TCRdb lists it. This chain joins TRBV5-1 and TRBJ2-3; the table's D call TRBD2 went unverified against the DNA. The CDR3 sequence runs 16 residues, both termini included. From germline, CDR1 is SGHRS and CDR2 YFSETQ. CDR3 sequence reads: CASSLGAGDWGDTQHS.

A remark on this clonotype: At one end the junction does not follow the germline gene, possibly because of a read error. The chain employs TRBV15 and TRBJ2-3; 11 nucleotides match TRBD2. The CDR3 spans 19 residues. Per germline, CDR1 LNHNV and CDR2 YYDKDF (reference sequence). The CDR3 spells CVTSRDKSGLAANTDTQYF. CDR3 DNA sequence: TGTGTCACCAGCAGAGATAAGTCGGGACTAGCGGCAAACACAGATACGCAGTATTTT.

Notes on this clonotype: A much bigger clone sits one base away, suggesting this may be a read error. The J gene is TRBJ2-2, the V gene TRBV29-1; 9 bases map to TRBD1. Germline CDR1 SQVTM, CDR2 ANQGSEA. This CDR3 spans 15 amino acids. CDR3 region: CSGRSGQGYTWELFF. The CDR3 DNA is TGCAGCGGTCGTTCGGGACAGGGTTACACCTGGGAGCTGTTTTTT.

To note about this clonotype: Germline is not matched at one junction end, which may reflect a read error. The chain recombines TRBV29-1 with TRBJ2-5, with D possibly TRBD1 on 7 matching bases. This CDR3 has 15 residues. The germline V gene encodes CDR1 SQVTM and CDR2 ANQGSEA. The DNA of the CDR3 is TGCAGCATTGAAACGGACAGGATGCGGGGTGAGACCCAGTACTTC. Amino acids: CSIETDRMRGETQYF.

Concerning this clonotype itself: At one end the junction does not follow the germline gene, possibly because of a read error. The chain uses TRBV6-2 or TRBV6-3 and TRBJ2-2, with D tentatively TRBD1 or TRBD2 (5 bases each). Germline-derived CDR1 and CDR2 are MNHEY and SVGEGT. CDR3 size: 13 residues. This CDR3 is CASSYFLSRELFF. For the CDR3, the DNA is TGTGCTAGCAGTTACTTCTTAAGCAGGGAGCTGTTTTTC.

Concerning this clonotype: One junction end disagrees with the germline gene, perhaps due to a read error. This chain links TRBV11-2 with TRBJ2-3, with TRBD1 matching 9 bases. This CDR3 spans 15 amino acids. Germline V gene data show CDR1 as SGHAT and CDR2 as FQNNGV. In DNA, the CDR3 is TGTGCTAGCAACTTACCAGGACAGGGGCCGGATACGCAGTATTTT. The encoded protein is CASNLPGQGPDTQYF. Based on the CDR3 plus reference TRBV11-2 and TRBJ2-3, the full variable domain is EAGVAQSPRYKIIEKRQSVAFWCNPISGHATLYWYQQILGQGPKLLIQFQNNGVVDDSQLPKDRFSAERLKGVDSTLKIQPAKLEDSAVYLCASNLPGQGPDTQYFGPGTRLTVL.

With respect to this clonotype: A junction boundary mismatches the germline segment, possibly from a read error. The CDR3 here is CASSPRDEGDNEQFF. CDR3 DNA sequence: TGTGCCAGCAGCCCAAGAGACGAGGGGGACAATGAGCAATTCTTC. V usage is TRBV7-9 and J usage is TRBJ2-1; the D gene is possibly TRBD1 (6 bases). There are 15 residues in the CDR3. Germline V CDR1 and CDR2: SEHNR, FQNEAQ (reference sequence).

A single count supports this clonotype. A much larger clone differs by one base, so this may be a read error. The V gene is TRBV11-2, the J gene TRBJ1-4; D is undetermined. Germline CDR1 SGHAT, CDR2 FQNNGV. There are 14 residues in the CDR3. The CDR3 spells CASGFIGTNEKLFF. The CDR3 DNA is TGTGCCAGCGGCTTTATAGGGACTAATGAAAAACTGTTTTTT.

Concerning this clonotype: One junction end disagrees with the germline gene, perhaps due to a read error. The chain combines TRBV11-2 with TRBJ2-7; D is perhaps TRBD2 (6 bases). The CDR3 contains 13 residues. Germline CDR1 reads SGHAT; CDR2 reads FQNNGV. Here the CDR3 reads CAGSFGGASEQYF. Written as DNA, the CDR3 is TGCGCCGGCAGCTTCGGAGGGGCTAGCGAGCAATACTTC.

This clonotype was counted a few times. V and J are TRBV4-1 and TRBJ1-5, with TRBD1 matching 7 bases. Per germline, CDR1 MGHRA and CDR2 YSYEKL. The CDR3 is 18 residues long. V dropped 0 bases and J dropped 1; count of bases not matched to a gene: 9. CDR3 region: CASSQEVLTGPSNQPQHF. CDR3 nucleotide sequence: TGCGCCAGCAGCCAAGAGGTCTTGACAGGGCCAAGCAATCAGCCCCAGCATTTT.

This chain connects TRBV12-3 or TRBV12-4 to TRBJ2-5, with D possibly being TRBD1 (5 bases). The CDR3 runs 13 residues. V lost 10 bases, J lost 7 bases, and 19 bases lay in between. Written as DNA, the CDR3 is TGTGCCAACAATTTAACGGTTAGGGGGACCCAGTACTTC. Amino acids: CANNLTVRGTQYF.

In regard to this clonotype: This clone may be a read error of a much larger clone one base away. The CDR3 is CVNSQGPFNEQFF. DNA for the CDR3: TGTGTCAACAGCCAAGGGCCATTCAATGAGCAATTCTTC. The chain uses TRBV14 and TRBJ2-1; no firm D call. CDR1 and CDR2 from the germline V gene are SGHDN and FVKESK. The CDR3 has 13 amino acids. The whole variable domain, remainder taken from reference TRBV14 and TRBJ2-1, is EAGVTQFPSHSVIEKGQTVTLRCDPISGHDNLYWYRRVMGKEIKFLLHFVKESKQDESGMPNNRFLAERTGGTYSTLKVQPAELEDSGVYFCVNSQGPFNEQFFGPGTRLTVL.